A selection of T cell receptor beta chains follows, all from one sample in a study of cytomegalovirus exposure and HLA in healthy donors. Clones were read by immunoSEQ multiplex PCR, and TCRdb kept only the in-frame ones, dropping some. The sample yields around 150,000 clones, less than 80% seen once. Sequenced material: PBMCs. These receptors were collected from a man in his forties in good health and CMV-seronegative. Both conserved end residues are part of each CDR3. Each record gives: D gene, J gene, V gene, clone size, CDR3 protein, CDR3 DNA. The D gene is left open where the match is weak. The size of a clone is reported for some rows only, either as once, few or many, or as a class for expanded clones.

NA,TRBJ2-7,TRBV5-8,NA,CASSLERAYEQYF,TGTGCCAGCAGCTTGGAGAGGGCCTACGAGCAGTACTTC
NA,TRBJ2-1,TRBV2,NA,CASSDRKSSYNEQFF,TGTGCCAGCAGTGACAGGAAAAGCTCCTACAATGAGCAGTTCTTC
NA,TRBJ2-3,TRBV30,NA,CAWTPSTDTQYF,TGTGCCTGGACCCCTAGCACAGATACGCAGTATTTT
TRBD1,TRBJ2-7,TRBV19,NA,CASSMARDRDQQYF,TGTGCCAGTAGTATGGCCCGAGACAGGGACCAGCAGTACTTC
TRBD1,TRBJ1-4,TRBV9,once,CASSDRGELATNEKLFF,TGTGCCAGCAGCGACAGGGGTGAATTGGCAACTAATGAAAAACTGTTTTTT
TRBD1,TRBJ2-7,TRBV18,once,CASSRQGQGVVEQYF,TGTGCCAGCTCACGCCAGGGACAGGGAGTTGTAGAGCAGTACTTC
TRBD1,TRBJ2-5,TRBV11-2,NA,CASSRDRQETQYF,TGTGCCAGCAGTCGGGACAGGCAAGAGACCCAGTACTTC
NA,TRBJ2-3,TRBV9,NA,CASSVQASSTDTQYF,TGTGCCAGCAGCGTACAGGCATCTAGCACAGATACGCAGTATTTT
NA,TRBJ1-4,TRBV18,NA,CASSPGMKLFF,TGCGCCAGCTCACCCGGGATGAAACTGTTTTTT
NA,TRBJ2-3,TRBV5-6,NA,CASSPAAGGRKDTQYF,TGTGCCAGCAGCCCCGCAGCCGGGGGGCGGAAAGATACGCAGTATTTT
TRBD1,TRBJ1-2,TRBV19,NA,CASSPGQFFYGYTF,TGTGCCAGTAGTCCGGGACAGTTTTTCTATGGCTACACCTTC
NA,TRBJ2-3,TRBV9,NA,CASSVAASMNTDTQYF,TGTGCCAGCAGCGTAGCCGCCTCTATGAACACAGATACGCAGTATTTT
TRBD1,TRBJ2-7,TRBV30,once,CAWDRGREQYF,TGTGCCTGGGACAGGGGGCGCGAGCAGTACTTC
NA,TRBJ2-7,TRBV28,NA,CASSPIFLRAADYEQYF,TGTGCCAGCAGCCCGATTTTCCTGAGGGCAGCCGACTACGAGCAGTACTTC
TRBD1,TRBJ1-2,TRBV5-6,NA,CASSYGTGSIYGYTF,TGTGCCAGCAGCTATGGGACAGGGTCAATCTATGGCTACACCTTC
TRBD2,TRBJ2-5,TRBV7-3,NA,CASAGGSQETQYF,TGTGCCAGCGCGGGAGGCTCGCAAGAGACCCAGTACTTC
TRBD1,TRBJ1-5,TRBV2,NA,CASSGGQGDRSGQPQHF,TGTGCCAGCAGTGGGGGACAGGGGGATCGGAGCGGGCAGCCCCAGCATTTT
NA,TRBJ2-2,TRBV7-3,few,CASSLSGGGVVELFF,TGTGCCAGCAGCTTAAGTGGCGGAGGGGTCGTGGAGCTGTTTTTT
TRBD1,TRBJ2-7,TRBV10-3,NA,CASRGRQGAYEQYF,TGTGCCTCGAGGGGGAGACAGGGGGCCTACGAGCAGTACTTC
NA,TRBJ1-1,TRBV27,NA,CASSWFRNTEAFF,TGTGCCAGCAGTTGGTTCAGGAACACTGAAGCTTTCTTT
NA,TRBJ2-2,TRBV5-1,NA,CASSLIDRNTGELFF,TGCGCCAGCAGCTTAATAGACAGGAACACCGGGGAGCTGTTTTTT
NA,TRBJ1-5,TRBV7-8,NA,CASSLVRTPHSNQPQHF,TGTGCCAGCAGCTTAGTACGAACACCTCATAGCAATCAGCCCCAGCATTTT
NA,TRBJ2-1,TRBV2,NA,CASSDGDEQFF,TGTGCCAGCAGTGACGGGGATGAGCAGTTCTTC
NA,TRBJ2-5,TRBV6-6,NA,CASSPQGGPETQYF,TGTGCCAGCAGCCCCCAGGGGGGTCCAGAGACCCAGTACTTC
TRBD2,TRBJ2-7,TRBV9,NA,CASSVGEAGAEQYF,TGTGCCAGCAGCGTAGGGGAAGCGGGGGCCGAGCAGTACTTC
NA,TRBJ2-1,TRBV7-3,NA,CASSLEGAGEQFF,TGTGCCAGCAGCTTAGAGGGGGCGGGAGAGCAGTTCTTC
TRBD2,TRBJ2-3,TRBV27,NA,CASSLWPSGVPSAQYF,TGTGCCAGCAGTTTATGGCCTAGCGGGGTCCCTAGTGCGCAGTATTTT
TRBD2,TRBJ2-1,TRBV11-3,NA,CASSFSGGGYNEQFF,TGTGCCAGCAGCTTCAGCGGGGGGGGTTACAATGAGCAGTTCTTC
NA,TRBJ1-6,TRBV6-5,NA,CASSLTDGYSPLHF,TGTGCCAGCAGTTTGACAGACGGATACTCACCCCTCCACTTT
NA,TRBJ2-2,TRBV11-2,NA,CASSLVQGGAGELFF,TGTGCCAGCAGCTTAGTCCAGGGCGGAGCCGGGGAGCTGTTTTTT
TRBD2,TRBJ2-1,TRBV28,NA,CASSPPVGGGNEQFF,TGTGCCAGCAGTCCCCCAGTTGGGGGAGGGAATGAGCAGTTCTTC
NA,TRBJ2-5,TRBV6-1,NA,CASSYGTLQETQYF,TGTGCCAGCAGTTATGGTACTTTACAAGAGACCCAGTACTTC
TRBD1,TRBJ2-7,TRBV15,few,CATSVSQGAEQEQYF,TGTGCCACCAGCGTAAGTCAGGGGGCTGAGCAAGAGCAGTACTTC
TRBD1,TRBJ2-5,TRBV7-6,NA,CASSLDGTGGETQYF,TGTGCCAGCAGCTTAGACGGGACAGGGGGCGAGACCCAGTACTTC
TRBD1,TRBJ2-7,TRBV4-1,NA,CASSIRQGSYEQYF,TGCGCCAGCAGCATCCGACAGGGCTCCTACGAGCAGTACTTC
NA,TRBJ1-5,TRBV2,NA,CASSARGGNQPQHF,TGTGCCAGCAGTGCCAGGGGAGGCAATCAGCCCCAGCATTTT
TRBD2,TRBJ2-7,TRBV6-5,once,CASSRTSGGAEQYF,TGTGCCAGCAGCCGGACTAGCGGGGGGGCCGAGCAGTACTTC
NA,TRBJ1-1,TRBV6-6,NA,CASRQGPVAFF,TGTGCCAGCAGACAGGGTCCTGTGGCTTTCTTT
TRBD1,TRBJ2-2,TRBV7-3,NA,CASATGGATGELFF,TGTGCCAGCGCTACAGGGGGCGCTACCGGGGAGCTGTTTTTT
NA,TRBJ1-5,TRBV19,once,CASNFDRNSNQPQHF,TGTGCCAGTAACTTCGACAGAAATAGCAATCAGCCCCAGCATTTT
NA,TRBJ1-2,TRBV2,NA,CASSEATDYGYTF,TGTGCCAGCAGTGAAGCGACAGATTATGGCTACACCTTC
TRBD2,TRBJ2-1,TRBV2,few,CASTRWVAGTEGNEQFF,TGTGCCAGCACTAGGTGGGTAGCGGGGACGGAGGGGAATGAGCAGTTCTTC
TRBD1,TRBJ2-2,TRBV5-1,NA,CAGSLAHQGARDTGELFF,TGCGCCGGCAGCTTGGCCCACCAGGGGGCGCGGGACACCGGGGAGCTGTTTTTT
TRBD2,TRBJ2-7,TRBV7-2,NA,CASSFGGGPEQYF,TGTGCCAGCAGCTTCGGGGGGGGCCCCGAGCAGTACTTC
TRBD1,TRBJ1-1,TRBV5-1,NA,CASGQGTDTEAFF,TGCGCCAGTGGACAGGGGACGGACACTGAAGCTTTCTTT
NA,TRBJ1-4,TRBV21-1,NA,CARTRPQDEKLFF,TGTGCCAGGACCAGACCCCAGGATGAAAAACTGTTTTTT
TRBD1,TRBJ1-5,TRBV19,NA,CASSRQGSSNQPQHF,TGTGCCAGTAGTCGACAGGGGTCGAGCAATCAGCCCCAGCATTTT
TRBD1,TRBJ1-4,TRBV5-1,once,CASSRGDSLKEKLFF,TGCGCCAGCAGCAGGGGGGACAGCCTTAAAGAAAAACTGTTTTTT
NA,TRBJ2-7,TRBV6-5,NA,CASSPSGEAYEQYF,TGTGCCAGCAGTCCTTCCGGGGAGGCCTACGAGCAGTACTTC
TRBD2,TRBJ2-1,TRBV7-2,NA,CASSLAVAGGNNEQFF,TGTGCCAGCAGCTTAGCGGTAGCGGGGGGTAACAATGAGCAGTTCTTC
NA,TRBJ1-5,TRBV7-9,once,CASSFRTNQPQHF,TGTGCCAGCAGCTTTAGAACGAATCAGCCCCAGCATTTT
TRBD1,TRBJ1-1,TRBV4-1,NA,CASSQGPMRDRGSEAFF,TGCGCCAGCAGCCAAGGCCCTATGAGAGACAGGGGCTCTGAAGCTTTCTTT